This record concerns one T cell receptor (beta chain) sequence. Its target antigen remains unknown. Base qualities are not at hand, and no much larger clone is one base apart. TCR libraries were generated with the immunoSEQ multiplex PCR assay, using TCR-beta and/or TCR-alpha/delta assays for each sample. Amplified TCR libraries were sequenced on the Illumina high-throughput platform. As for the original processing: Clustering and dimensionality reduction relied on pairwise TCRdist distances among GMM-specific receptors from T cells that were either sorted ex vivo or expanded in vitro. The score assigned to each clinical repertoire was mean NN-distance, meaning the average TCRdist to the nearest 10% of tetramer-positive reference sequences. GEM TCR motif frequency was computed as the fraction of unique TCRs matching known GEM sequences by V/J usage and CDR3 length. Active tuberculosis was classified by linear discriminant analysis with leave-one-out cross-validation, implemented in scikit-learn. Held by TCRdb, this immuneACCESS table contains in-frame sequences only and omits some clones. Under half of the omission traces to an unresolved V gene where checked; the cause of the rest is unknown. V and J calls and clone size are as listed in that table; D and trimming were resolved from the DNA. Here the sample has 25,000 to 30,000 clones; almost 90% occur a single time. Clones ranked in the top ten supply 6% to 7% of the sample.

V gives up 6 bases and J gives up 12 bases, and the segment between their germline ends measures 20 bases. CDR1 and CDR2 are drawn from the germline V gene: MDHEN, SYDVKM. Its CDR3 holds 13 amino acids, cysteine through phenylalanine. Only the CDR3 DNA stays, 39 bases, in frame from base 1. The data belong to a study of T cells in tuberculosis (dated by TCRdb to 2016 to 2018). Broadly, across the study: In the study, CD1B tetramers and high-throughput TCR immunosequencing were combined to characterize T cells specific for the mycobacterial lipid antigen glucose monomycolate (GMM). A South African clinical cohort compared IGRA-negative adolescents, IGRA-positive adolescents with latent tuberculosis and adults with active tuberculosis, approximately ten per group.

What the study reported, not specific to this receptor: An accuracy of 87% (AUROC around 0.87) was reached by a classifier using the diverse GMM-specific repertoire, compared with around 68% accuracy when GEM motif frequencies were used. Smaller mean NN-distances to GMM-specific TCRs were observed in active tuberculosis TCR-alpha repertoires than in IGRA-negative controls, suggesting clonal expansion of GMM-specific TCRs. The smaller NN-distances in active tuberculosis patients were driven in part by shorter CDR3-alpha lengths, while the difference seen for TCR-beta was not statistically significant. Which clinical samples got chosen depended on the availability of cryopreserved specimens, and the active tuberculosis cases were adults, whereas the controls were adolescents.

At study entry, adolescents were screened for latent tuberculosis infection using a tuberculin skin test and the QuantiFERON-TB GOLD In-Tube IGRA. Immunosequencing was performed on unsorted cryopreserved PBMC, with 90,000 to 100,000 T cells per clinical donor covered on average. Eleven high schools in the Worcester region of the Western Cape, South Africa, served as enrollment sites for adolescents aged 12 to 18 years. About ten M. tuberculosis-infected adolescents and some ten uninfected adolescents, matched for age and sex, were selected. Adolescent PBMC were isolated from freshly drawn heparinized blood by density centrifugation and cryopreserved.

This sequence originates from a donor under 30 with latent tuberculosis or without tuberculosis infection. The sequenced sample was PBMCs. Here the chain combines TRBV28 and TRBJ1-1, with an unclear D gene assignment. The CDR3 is CASRTANRGGPFF. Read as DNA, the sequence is TGTGCCAGCAGGACCGCCAACAGAGGAGGCCCTTTCTTT.